The present TCR beta chain was sequenced within a study of identical twins. This clonotype showed up just a few times. Antigen unknown. Study observations and caveats: Out-of-frame sharing of TCR alpha in monozygotic twins was underestimated by models. Insertions were reduced in abundant cord blood beta clonotypes but not in memory repertoires.

Germline V CDR1 and CDR2: MGHRA, YSYEKL. The CDR3 totals 14 residues. Template switching added a universal primer site; cDNA carried unique molecular identifiers. Each CDR3 protein gets one entry after TCRdb re-called the 5' RACE reads with MiXCR. The sample shows about 1.7 million distinct CDR3 sequences, around 33% of them seen only once. Sequencing was done on a sample of cord blood. The TCR sequence derives from a newborn girl in good health. V is TRBV4-1 and J is TRBJ2-4; perhaps TRBD2 as D (5 bases). The closer fit of TRBJ2-7 to the DNA end suggests the J call may be wrong. The CDR3 nucleotides read TGCGCCAGCAGCCAAGATCAGCGGTCCTACGAGCAGTACTTC. Its protein product is CASSQDQRSYEQYF.